These T cell receptor beta chains were read from a single sample in a study of post-analysis software for immune sequencing data. TCRdb re-derived calls from the PCR reads in MiXCR, one entry per CDR3 protein. The sample carries hundreds of thousands of distinct CDR3 sequences, 25% to 30% recorded once. What was sequenced was blood. Receptors originate from a girl between 10 and 17 years old with multiple sclerosis. The CDR3 runs from the conserved cysteine through the conserved F or W. Fields, in order: clone size, D gene, J gene, V gene, CDR3 protein, CDR3 DNA. D genes are given only for firm matches. Expanded clones get a size class; other rows say once, few or many, or leave the size out.

once,-,TRBJ1-3,TRBV6-5,CASSYSRVLKATGNTIYF,TGTGCCAGCAGTTACTCGAGAGTCCTGAAAGCGACAGGAAACACCATATATTTT
few,-,TRBJ2-4,TRBV7-2,CASSVSVTLAKNIQYF,TGTGCCAGCAGCGTATCAGTGACTTTAGCCAAAAACATTCAGTACTTC
-,-,TRBJ1-5,TRBV4-1,CASSQGTGLWTKLPPQHF,TGCGCCAGCAGCCAGGGTACAGGTTTGTGGACTAAACTTCCGCCCCAGCATTTT
few,-,TRBJ2-5,TRBV10-3,CAIRAAPPARETQYF,TGTGCCATCAGGGCGGCGCCACCCGCAAGGGAGACCCAGTACTTC
-,TRBD1,TRBJ1-1,TRBV6-2/TRBV6-3,CASSYGFLGDRAFF,TGTGCCAGCAGTTACGGGTTTCTGGGGGACAGAGCTTTCTTT
few,TRBD1,TRBJ2-6,TRBV10-3,CAISKAGGGGANVLTF,TGTGCCATCAGCAAAGCAGGGGGCGGTGGGGCCAACGTCCTGACTTTC
few,-,TRBJ2-1,TRBV24-1,CATSDTFEKVNEQFF,TGTGCCACCAGTGACACTTTCGAGAAAGTAAATGAGCAGTTCTTC
many,-,TRBJ1-2,TRBV7-9,CASSPTELYGYTF,TGTGCCAGCAGTCCGACAGAACTCTATGGCTACACCTTC
-,-,TRBJ2-3,TRBV5-6,CASSWTYGDTQYF,TGTGCCAGCAGCTGGACCTATGGAGATACGCAGTATTTT
-,TRBD2,TRBJ2-3,TRBV20-1,CSARGPGLTRDTQYF,TGCAGTGCTAGGGGACCGGGACTAACCCGAGATACGCAGTATTTT
-,-,TRBJ2-3,TRBV5-1,CASSFLMRGTTDTQYF,TGCGCCAGCAGCTTTCTAATGCGGGGGACAACAGATACGCAGTATTTT
few,-,TRBJ2-6,TRBV20-1,CSAGGRSSGANVLTF,TGCAGTGCCGGAGGACGAAGCTCTGGGGCCAACGTCCTGACTTTC
-,-,TRBJ1-2,TRBV10-3,CAISDPLWGAFSGYTF,TGTGCCATCAGTGACCCCCTCTGGGGGGCTTTTAGTGGCTACACCTTC
many,-,TRBJ1-2,TRBV4-3,CASSTSGVMGYTF,TGCGCCAGCAGCACGAGTGGGGTCATGGGCTACACCTTC
many,-,TRBJ2-7,TRBV5-1,CASSLGAGTEGYEQYF,TGCGCCAGCAGCTTGGGGGCCGGGACGGAAGGCTACGAGCAGTACTTC
-,TRBD1,TRBJ1-2,TRBV5-4,CASSTGQGATGYTF,TGTGCCAGCAGCACCGGACAGGGGGCTACTGGCTACACCTTC